This TCR beta chain was sequenced in a study of blood T cells in healthy people across ages. Overall study results and limits: Underestimates were what the diversity estimates from one million T cells were considered to be. Greater diversity and more naive CD4+ cells were seen in long-lived donors than in aged donors.

This clonotype was seen a handful of times. Its matching antigen is unknown. The CDR3 totals 17 residues. Germline V gene data show CDR1 as LNHNV and CDR2 as YYDKDF (reference sequence). Trimming took 0 bases from V and 8 from J, leaving 19 bases between them. With a J-beta primer mix and a sample-barcoded 5' primer, a second PCR ran about 6 to 11 cycles. Using its own MiXCR run on the 5' RACE reads, TCRdb lists one record per CDR3 protein. The top ten clones hold roughly 19% of a sample with some 800,000 distinct CDR3 sequences, more than 40% of them seen once. This sequence was found in a man aged 60 to 75 in good health. This chain links TRBV15 with TRBJ1-4; D unresolved. Sequences were obtained from blood. CDR3 protein: CATSRDPTIRGGEKLFF. As DNA, the CDR3 is TGTGCCACCAGCAGAGATCCTACAATCAGAGGAGGGGAAAAACTGTTTTTT. The full variable domain, in which reference TRBV15 and TRBJ1-4 provide the parts outside the CDR3, is DAMVIQNPRYQVTQFGKPVTLSCSQTLNHNVMYWYQQKSSQAPKLLFHYYDKDFNNEADTPDNFQSRRPNTSFCFLDIRSPGLGDTAMYLCATSRDPTIRGGEKLFFGSGTQLSVL.